Below, one T cell receptor (beta chain) is given with its context. Its antigen is still unknown. No per-base quality is available; no much larger clone lies one base away. This sample was included in a study of T cells in pancreatic ductal adenocarcinoma (dated by TCRdb to about 2017). Study-level background: Surgically resected pancreatic ductal adenocarcinoma specimens were analyzed for the quantity, spatial distribution, and characteristics of both suppressive cells and tumor-infiltrating CD8+ T cells, an effort aimed at clarifying the adaptive T-cell response occurring naturally. The study at large found these results: Because tumors are enriched in CD45RO+ effector T cells rather than naive T cells, which biases toward lower diversity, comparisons of clonality between tumor and blood may be biased. Since most pancreatic cancer patients present with inoperable disease, the resected cohort was skewed toward the minority of patients who had early-stage disease. More total productive templates and 6.5 to 9.5-fold more unique clonotypes were found in blood samples than in tumor samples. There was no significant difference in T-cell clonality between tumor and blood, where mean clonality was roughly 0.11 for tumors and 0.072 for blood.

Trimming accounts for 4 bases at V and 0 bases at J, while the number of junction bases matched to no gene is 10. Reading the germline V gene gives CDR1 MNHNS and CDR2 SASEGT. Including cysteine and phenylalanine, the CDR3 has 17 amino acids. The kept DNA is CDR3 alone, 51 bases in frame from the first base. The immunoSEQ hsTCRB kit was used to amplify TCR beta CDR3 regions from genomic DNA. An Illumina HiSeq system was used for high-throughput TRB CDR3 sequencing. Per the source publication's procedure: Sequencing reads were analyzed with the immunoSEQ software, and nonproductive sequences with premature stops or frame-shifts were excluded. To calculate repertoire clonality, Shannon entropy was normalized by log2 of the number of unique productive sequences, and that value was subtracted from one. TCRdb carries this immuneACCESS record with in-frame sequences only. Its versions omit some clonotypes, under half of them owing to an unresolved V gene in the studies checked, with the rest unexplained. V and J calls and clone size come straight from that table; D and trimming were deduced from the DNA. The sample yields 100,000 or so clones; 90% to 95% were counted once. The top ten clones comprise about 3.4% of the sample.

The pancreatic ductal adenocarcinoma patients who were selected had gone through surgery without receiving any neoadjuvant therapy. Peripheral blood was collected in heparin tubes, and PBMCs were isolated by histopaque density gradient and cryopreserved in about 10% DMSO. Using the DNeasy Blood and Tissue Kit along with Proteinase K and RNase treatment, genomic DNA was extracted from more than 5 PBMC specimens and about nine flash-frozen tumor specimens. The rearranged chain carries TRBV6-1 and TRBJ2-7; TRBD2 lines up with 9 middle nucleotides. This sequence originates from a human donor with pancreatic ductal adenocarcinoma. The sequencing input was PBMCs. The nucleotide sequence reads as follows: TGTGCCAGCAGTGTGCCTAGCGGGGACGTTTTCTCCTACGAGCAGTACTTC. The resulting protein is CASSVPSGDVFSYEQYF.